This entry lists 16 T cell receptor beta chains sequenced from one sample in a study of blood T cell repertoires in COVID-19. The table came from immunoSEQ multiplex PCR; TCRdb's copy has only in-frame clones and leaves some out. The sample holds approximately 69,000 clones; roughly 80% are singletons and the top ten take less than 2%. The sample was peripheral blood. These receptor sequences come from a woman in her sixties with acute or convalescent COVID-19.

The chain is built from TRBV12-3 or TRBV12-4 and TRBJ1-2; the D gene is possibly TRBD1 (5 bases). CDR3 length: 12 residues. The germline V and J ends were trimmed by 5 bases and 5 bases, with 9 bases remaining between them. The CDR3 spells CASSPRQYGYTF. The CDR3 coding sequence is TGTGCCAGCAGTCCACGACAGTATGGCTACACCTTC.

The chain carries TRBV19 and TRBJ2-4, with 7 positions matching TRBD2. CDR1 is LNHDA, CDR2 SQIVND, per germline (reference sequence). Trimming cost V 3 bases and J 5 bases; bases outside gene matches: 10. CDR3 size: 16 residues. The CDR3 sequence is CASSMLRGGRENIQYF. The CDR3 DNA sequence: TGTGCCAGTAGTATGCTCCGGGGAGGGAGAGAAAACATTCAGTACTTC. Based on the CDR3 plus reference TRBV19 and TRBJ2-4, the full variable domain is DGGITQSPKYLFRKEGQNVTLSCEQNLNHDAMYWYRQDPGQGLRLIYYSQIVNDFQKGDIAEGYSVSREKKESFPLTVTSAQKNPTAFYLCASSMLRGGRENIQYFGAGTRLSVL.

As DNA, the CDR3 is TGTGCCAGCAGCCGGATTGCGGGGGAACACTATGGCTACACCTTC. Encoded protein: CASSRIAGEHYGYTF. The chain joins TRBV5-4 to TRBJ1-2; TRBD1 is a possible D gene (5 bases). The germline V gene has CDR1 SGHNT and CDR2 YYREEE (reference sequence). This CDR3 comprises 15 residues. V was pared by 4 bases and J by 3 bases, with 16 bases between. Drawing the rest from reference TRBV5-4 and TRBJ1-2, the complete variable domain is ETGVTQSPTHLIKTRGQQVTLRCSSQSGHNTVSWYQQALGQGPQFIFQYYREEENGRGNFPPRFSGLQFPNYSSELNVNALELDDSALYLCASSRIAGEHYGYTFGSGTRLTVV.

The chain's CDR3 is CASSVDTGRGETQYF. CDR3 nucleotide sequence: TGTGCCAGCAGCGTAGACACGGGGAGAGGAGAGACCCAGTACTTC. The chain couples TRBV9 to TRBJ2-5; D is perhaps TRBD2 (5 bases). The length of the CDR3 is 15 residues. Germline CDR1 SGDLS, CDR2 YYNGEE. V was trimmed by 0 bases and J by 4 bases, leaving 13 bases between them.

This clone appeared a single time. V is TRBV11-3 and J is TRBJ2-1, with D tentatively TRBD2 (6 bases). The CDR3 is made up of 14 amino acids. V gave up 5 bases and J gave up 0 bases, with 8 bases separating them. The germline CDR1 and CDR2 sequences are SGHNT and YENEEA. This chain's CDR3 is CASSAGSSYNEQFF. CDR3 DNA: TGTGCCAGCAGCGCCGGGAGCTCCTACAATGAGCAGTTCTTC.

The chain couples TRBV24-1 to TRBJ1-1; 7 bases match TRBD1. The CDR3 has 15 amino acids. Trimming cost V 2 bases and J 5 bases; bases outside gene matches: 7. The germline V gene has CDR1 KGHDR and CDR2 SFDVKD. The DNA of the CDR3 is TGTGCCACCAGTGATTCCGGGAGGGGGCCGACTGAAGCTTTCTTT. The encoded protein is CATSDSGRGPTEAFF.

This clone was counted a single time. The genes are TRBV30 and TRBJ2-2; the D gene is possibly TRBD1 (6 bases). The CDR3 is 13 residues long. V lost 0 bases to trimming and J lost 6 bases, with 8 bases between them. Germline CDR1 reads GTSNPN; CDR2 reads SVGIG (reference sequence). CDR3 DNA: TGTGCCTGGAGTGTGAAGGGGGCCGGGGAGCTGTTTTTT. This sequence encodes CAWSVKGAGELFF.

J is TRBJ2-1 and V is TRBV5-1, with TRBD1 matching over 9 bases. V dropped 6 bases and J dropped 8; count of bases not matched to a gene: 12. The CDR3 sequence is 15 residues long. The germline V gene has CDR1 SGHRS and CDR2 YFSETQ. CDR3 amino acids: CASTRTGTGFDEQFF. The DNA for the CDR3 is TGCGCCAGCACCCGGACCGGGACAGGGTTCGATGAGCAGTTCTTC.

This chain joins TRBV5-6 and TRBJ2-7; D gene ambiguous. Trimming left V 1 base short and J 1 base short, with 12 bases between. The CDR3 runs to 15 residues. Germline CDR1 reads SGHDT; CDR2 reads YYEEEE. This CDR3 is CASSLRQPGSYEQYF. CDR3 coding DNA: TGTGCCAGCAGCTTGAGGCAGCCCGGGTCCTACGAGCAGTACTTC.

The rearrangement joins TRBV3-1 (or the pseudogene TRBV3-2) to TRBJ1-6; TRBD1 matches at 7 bases. The V gene's germline CDR1 is LGHDT and CDR2 YNNKEL (reference sequence). J gave up 1 base and V 4 bases, and 4 bases lay outside the gene matches. The CDR3 runs to 16 residues. CDR3 amino acids: CASSRGQVSYNSPLHF. CDR3 sequence (DNA): TGTGCCAGCAGCCGAGGACAGGTATCCTATAATTCACCCCTCCACTTT.

The chain joins TRBV5-6 to TRBJ1-3; 9 nucleotides match TRBD1. J gave up 1 base and V 1 base, and 9 bases lay outside the gene matches. Looked up from germline, CDR1 is SGHDT and CDR2 is YYEEEE. This CDR3 is built from 18 residues. The CDR3 nucleotides read TGTGCCAGCAGCTTGTACCAGACAGGGGGTGCTTCTGGAAACACCATATATTTT. Its translation: CASSLYQTGGASGNTIYF.

The gene calls are TRBV13 and TRBJ2-7; 9 bases agree with TRBD2. V trimming: 4 bases; J trimming: 5 bases; junction bases outside the gene matches: 6. Germline V gene lookup returns CDR1 PRHDT and CDR2 FYEKMQ (reference sequence). The CDR3 runs to 14 residues. CDR3 bases: TGTGCCAGCAGCTCCGGGACTAGCCCCCACGAGCAGTACTTC. It codes for CASSSGTSPHEQYF.

This chain connects TRBV6-1 to TRBJ2-7; 9 bases are a match to TRBD1. Germline trimming cut 2 bases from V and 3 bases from J; bases unmatched to any gene: 20. The germline V gene has CDR1 MNHNS and CDR2 SASEGT. The CDR3 runs 20 residues. The CDR3 protein is CASSERGQGRGRLGLYEQYF. CDR3 sequence (DNA): TGTGCCAGCAGTGAACGGGGACAGGGTAGGGGACGTTTAGGGCTCTACGAGCAGTACTTC.

This chain links TRBV18 with TRBJ1-5; D is undetermined. Germline CDR1 KGHSH, CDR2 LQKENI. Trimming shortened V by 5 bases and J by 2 bases, and 7 bases separated the two germline ends. The CDR3 contains 13 residues. The CDR3 DNA reads as TGTGCCAGCTCAAGCGGTCGCAATCAGCCCCAGCATTTT. It codes for CASSSGRNQPQHF.

This clone occurred a few times. The gene calls are TRBV7-2 and TRBJ1-2; TRBD1 might be the D (6 bases). The CDR3 sequence is 16 residues long. In germline, CDR1 is SGHTA, CDR2 FQGNSA. V was shortened by 2 bases and J by 7 bases, with 20 bases between the two germline ends. In DNA form, the CDR3 reads TGTGCCAGCAGCTTAATCTCCAGGGGTATCTCCGCTGGCTACACCTTC. Amino acids: CASSLISRGISAGYTF.

The chain links TRBV19 to TRBJ2-1; TRBD2 matches at 8 bases. V lost 5 bases and J lost 6; bases outside the gene matches: 6. The CDR3 length is 14 residues. The V gene's germline CDR1 is LNHDA and CDR2 SQIVND (reference sequence). The CDR3 DNA follows: TGTGCCAGTAGTCCAAGGACTAGCTTCAATGAGCAGTTCTTC. Protein: CASSPRTSFNEQFF.